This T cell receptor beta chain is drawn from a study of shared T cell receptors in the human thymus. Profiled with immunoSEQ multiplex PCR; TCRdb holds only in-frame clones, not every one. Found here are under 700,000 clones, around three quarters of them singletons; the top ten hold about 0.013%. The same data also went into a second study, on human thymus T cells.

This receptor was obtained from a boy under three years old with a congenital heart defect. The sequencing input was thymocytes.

CDR3 residues: CASSVASGRAQDTQYF. CDR3 DNA sequence: TGTGCCAGCAGCGTAGCTAGCGGGAGGGCCCAAGATACGCAGTATTTT. The chain employs TRBV9 and TRBJ2-3, with 12 bases lining up with TRBD2. V was clipped by 0 bases and J by 5 bases; unmatched bases: 4. The CDR3 covers 16 residues. Germline V lookup: CDR1 SGDLS, CDR2 YYNGEE.